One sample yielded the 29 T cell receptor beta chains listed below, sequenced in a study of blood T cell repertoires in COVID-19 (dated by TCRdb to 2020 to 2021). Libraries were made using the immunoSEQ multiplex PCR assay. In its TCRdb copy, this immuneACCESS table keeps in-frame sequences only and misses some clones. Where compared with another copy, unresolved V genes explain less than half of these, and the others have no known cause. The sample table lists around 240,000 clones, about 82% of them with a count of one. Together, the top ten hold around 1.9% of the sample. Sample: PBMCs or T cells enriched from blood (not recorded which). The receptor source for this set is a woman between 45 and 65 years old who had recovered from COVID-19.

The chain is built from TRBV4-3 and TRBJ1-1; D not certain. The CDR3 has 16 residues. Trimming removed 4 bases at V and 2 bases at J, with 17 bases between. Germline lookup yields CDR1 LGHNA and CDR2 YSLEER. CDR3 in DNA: TGCGCCAGCAGCCTCGGGAGGAGACACCTAAACACTGAAGCTTTCTTT. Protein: CASSLGRRHLNTEAFF.

The CDR3 here is CASSLKGGSNTEAFF. In DNA, the CDR3 is TGTGCCAGCAGTTTAAAAGGAGGGAGTAACACTGAAGCTTTCTTT. The chain couples TRBV27 to TRBJ1-1; D uncertain. CDR3 length: 15 residues. Germline V gene sequence: CDR1 MNHEY, CDR2 SMNVEV (reference sequence). With 2 bases removed from V and 2 bases from J, the gap between germline ends came to 12 bases.

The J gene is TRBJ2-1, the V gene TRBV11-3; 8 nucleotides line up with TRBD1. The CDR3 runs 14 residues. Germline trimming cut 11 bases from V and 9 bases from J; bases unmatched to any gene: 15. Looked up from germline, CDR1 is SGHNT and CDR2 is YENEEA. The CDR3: CASQWDRPSGEQFF. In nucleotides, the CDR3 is TGTGCCTCCCAATGGGACAGGCCCTCCGGTGAGCAGTTCTTC.

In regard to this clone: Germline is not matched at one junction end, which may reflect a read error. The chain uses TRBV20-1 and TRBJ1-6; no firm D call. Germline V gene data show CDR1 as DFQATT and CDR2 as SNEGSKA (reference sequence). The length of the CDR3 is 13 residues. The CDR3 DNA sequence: TGCAGTGCTAGTGACGCCTATATTTCACCCCTCCACTTT. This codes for CSASDAYISPLHF.

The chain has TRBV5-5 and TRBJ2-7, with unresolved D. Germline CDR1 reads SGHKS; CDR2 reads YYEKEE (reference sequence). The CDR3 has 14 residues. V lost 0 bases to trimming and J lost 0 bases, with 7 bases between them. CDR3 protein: CASSLGAYSYEQYF. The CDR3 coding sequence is TGTGCCAGCAGCTTGGGCGCATACTCCTACGAGCAGTACTTC.

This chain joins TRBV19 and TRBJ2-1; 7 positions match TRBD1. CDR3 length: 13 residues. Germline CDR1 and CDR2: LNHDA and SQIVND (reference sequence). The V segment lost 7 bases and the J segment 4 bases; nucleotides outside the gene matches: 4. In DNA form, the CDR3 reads TGTGCCAGTACCGGGACAGTTTACAATGAGCAGTTCTTC. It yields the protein CASTGTVYNEQFF.

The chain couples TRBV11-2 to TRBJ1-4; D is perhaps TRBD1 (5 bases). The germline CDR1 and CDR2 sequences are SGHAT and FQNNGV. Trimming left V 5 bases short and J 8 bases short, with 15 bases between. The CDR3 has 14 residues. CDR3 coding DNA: TGTGCCAGCAGCCGAGATAGGACACAAGAAAAACTGTTTTTT. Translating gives CASSRDRTQEKLFF.

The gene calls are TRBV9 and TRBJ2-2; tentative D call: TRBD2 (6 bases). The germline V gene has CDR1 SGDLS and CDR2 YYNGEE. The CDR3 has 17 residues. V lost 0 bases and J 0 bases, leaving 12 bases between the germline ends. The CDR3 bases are TGTGCCAGCAGCGTAGTCTCTAGCGCCACGAACACCGGGGAGCTGTTTTTT. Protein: CASSVVSSATNTGELFF.

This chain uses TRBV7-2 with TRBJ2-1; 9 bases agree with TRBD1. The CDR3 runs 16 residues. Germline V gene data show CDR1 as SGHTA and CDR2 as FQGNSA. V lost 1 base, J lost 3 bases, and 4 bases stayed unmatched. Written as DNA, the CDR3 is TGTGCCAGCAGCTTAGTTGGACAGGGGAACTACAATGAGCAGTTCTTC. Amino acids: CASSLVGQGNYNEQFF.

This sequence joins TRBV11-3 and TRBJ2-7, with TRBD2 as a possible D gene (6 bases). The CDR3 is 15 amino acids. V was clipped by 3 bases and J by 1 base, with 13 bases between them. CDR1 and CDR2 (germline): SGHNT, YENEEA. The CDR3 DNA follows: TGTGCCAGCAGCTTCAGAACGGGGGTGTCCTACGAGCAGTACTTC. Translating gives CASSFRTGVSYEQYF.

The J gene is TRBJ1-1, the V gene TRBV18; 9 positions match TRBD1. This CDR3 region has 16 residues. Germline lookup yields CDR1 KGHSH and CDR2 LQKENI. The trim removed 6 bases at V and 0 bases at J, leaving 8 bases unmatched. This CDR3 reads CASSPGQGRLNTEAFF. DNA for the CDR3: TGTGCCAGCTCGCCGGGACAGGGTAGATTGAACACTGAAGCTTTCTTT. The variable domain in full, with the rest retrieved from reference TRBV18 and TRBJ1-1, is NAGVMQNPRHLVRRRGQEARLRCSPMKGHSHVYWYRQLPEEGLKFMVYLQKENIIDESGMPKERFSAEFPKEGPSILRIQQVVRGDSAAYFCASSPGQGRLNTEAFFGQGTRLTVV.

The CDR3 nucleotides are TGTGCCAGCAGCTTGTATGATAGGAACACTGAAGCTTTCTTT. This encodes CASSLYDRNTEAFF. V is TRBV5-4 and J is TRBJ1-1; D gene uncertain. CDR3 length equals 14 residues. The germline V gene encodes CDR1 SGHNT and CDR2 YYREEE (reference sequence). V lost 1 base to trimming and J lost 1 base, with 8 bases between them.

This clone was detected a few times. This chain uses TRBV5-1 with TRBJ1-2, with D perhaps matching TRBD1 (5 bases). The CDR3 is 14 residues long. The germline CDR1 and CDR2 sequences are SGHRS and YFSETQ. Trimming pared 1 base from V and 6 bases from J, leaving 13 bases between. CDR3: CASSLQSGGDGYTF. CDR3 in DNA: TGCGCCAGCAGCTTGCAGTCAGGAGGGGATGGCTACACCTTC.

In DNA form, the CDR3 reads TGTGCCATACCCCGGGACAGGAGGTTTGTAAGCACAGATACGCAGTATTTT. Translated: CAIPRDRRFVSTDTQYF. The chain joins TRBV2 to TRBJ2-3, with 8 bases lining up with TRBD1. The germline V gene encodes CDR1 SNHLY and CDR2 FYNNEI. The CDR3 covers 17 residues. Trimming removed 10 bases from V and 0 bases from J; junction bases left unmatched: 15.

CDR3 amino acids: CASTSHISYNSPLHF. The CDR3 DNA sequence: TGTGCCAGTACCTCCCACATCTCCTATAATTCACCCCTCCACTTT. The chain links TRBV19 to TRBJ1-6; D unresolved. This CDR3 is built from 15 residues. The ends were cut back, 7 bases at V and 0 bases at J, with 10 bases in the middle. CDR1 is LNHDA and CDR2 is SQIVND in the germline V gene (reference sequence). The whole variable domain, remainder taken from reference TRBV19 and TRBJ1-6, is DGGITQSPKYLFRKEGQNVTLSCEQNLNHDAMYWYRQDPGQGLRLIYYSQIVNDFQKGDIAEGYSVSREKKESFPLTVTSAQKNPTAFYLCASTSHISYNSPLHFGNGTRLTVT.

The CDR3 DNA reads TGTGCCAGCAGCGAGGGCCCCCACATCGCGCACGAAGCTTTCTTT. It encodes CASSEGPHIAHEAFF. The genes are TRBV21-1 and TRBJ1-1. TRBV21-1 counts as a pseudogene. The CDR3 runs to 15 residues.

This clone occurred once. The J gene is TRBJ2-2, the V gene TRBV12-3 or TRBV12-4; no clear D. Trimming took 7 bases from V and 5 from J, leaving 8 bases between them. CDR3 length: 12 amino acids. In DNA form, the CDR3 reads TGTGCCAGCAAGCCGCGAACCGGGGAGCTGTTTTTT. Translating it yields CASKPRTGELFF.

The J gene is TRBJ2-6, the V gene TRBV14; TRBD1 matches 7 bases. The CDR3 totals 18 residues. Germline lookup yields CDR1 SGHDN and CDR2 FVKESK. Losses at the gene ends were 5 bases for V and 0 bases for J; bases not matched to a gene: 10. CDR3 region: CASSSLGTAYSGANVLTF. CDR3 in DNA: TGTGCCAGCAGCTCTTTGGGGACAGCTTACTCTGGGGCCAACGTCCTGACTTTC.

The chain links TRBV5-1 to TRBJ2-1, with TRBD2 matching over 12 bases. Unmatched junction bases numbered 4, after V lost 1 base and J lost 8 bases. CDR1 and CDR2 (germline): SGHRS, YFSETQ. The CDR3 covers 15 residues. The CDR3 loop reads CASSLLAGGPDEQFF. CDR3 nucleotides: TGCGCCAGCAGCTTGCTAGCGGGGGGGCCGGATGAGCAGTTCTTC.

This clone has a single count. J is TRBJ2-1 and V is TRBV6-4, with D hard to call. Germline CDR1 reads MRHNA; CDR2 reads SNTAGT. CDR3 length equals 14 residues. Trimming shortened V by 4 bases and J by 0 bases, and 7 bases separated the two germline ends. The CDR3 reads CASSVVFSYNEQFF. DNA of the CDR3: TGTGCCAGCAGTGTAGTGTTCTCCTACAATGAGCAGTTCTTC.

CDR3 in DNA: TGTGCCAGCAGCTTGACTTCCTATCAGCCCCAGCATTTT. This codes for CASSLTSYQPQHF. V is TRBV6-5 and J is TRBJ1-5; D remains unclear. Trimming left V 6 bases short and J 5 bases short, with 11 bases between. Per the germline V gene, CDR1 is MNHEY and CDR2 is SVGAGI. The CDR3 consists of 13 residues.

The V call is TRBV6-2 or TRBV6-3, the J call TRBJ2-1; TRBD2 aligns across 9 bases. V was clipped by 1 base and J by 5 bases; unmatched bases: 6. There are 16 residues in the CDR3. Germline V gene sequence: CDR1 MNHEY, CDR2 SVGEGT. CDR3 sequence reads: CASSYFSGSYDNEQFF. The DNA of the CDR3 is TGTGCCAGCAGTTACTTTAGCGGGAGTTACGACAATGAGCAGTTCTTC.

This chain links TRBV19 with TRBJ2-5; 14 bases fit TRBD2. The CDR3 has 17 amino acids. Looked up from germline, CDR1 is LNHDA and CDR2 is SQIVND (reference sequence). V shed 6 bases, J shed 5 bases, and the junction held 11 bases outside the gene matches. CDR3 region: CASSTGLAGDGGETQYF. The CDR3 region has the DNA TGTGCCAGTAGCACGGGACTAGCGGGGGATGGAGGGGAGACCCAGTACTTC.

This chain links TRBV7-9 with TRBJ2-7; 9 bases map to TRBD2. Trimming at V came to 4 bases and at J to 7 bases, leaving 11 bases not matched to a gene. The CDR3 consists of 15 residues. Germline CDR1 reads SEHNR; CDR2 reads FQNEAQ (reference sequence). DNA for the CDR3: TGTGCCAGCAGCTCACGGACTAGCGCCACCGGGGAGCAGTACTTC. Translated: CASSSRTSATGEQYF.

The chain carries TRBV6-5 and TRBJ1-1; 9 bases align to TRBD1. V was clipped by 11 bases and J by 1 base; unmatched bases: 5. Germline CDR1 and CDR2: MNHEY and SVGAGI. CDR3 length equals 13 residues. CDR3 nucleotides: TGTGCCGGGAAGGACAGGGGGAACACTGAAGCTTTCTTT. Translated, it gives CAGKDRGNTEAFF.

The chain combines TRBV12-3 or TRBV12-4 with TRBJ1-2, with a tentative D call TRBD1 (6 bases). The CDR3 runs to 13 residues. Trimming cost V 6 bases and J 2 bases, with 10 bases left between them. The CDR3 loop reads CASSTDRNYGYTF. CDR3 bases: TGTGCCAGCAGCACGGACAGAAACTATGGCTACACCTTC.

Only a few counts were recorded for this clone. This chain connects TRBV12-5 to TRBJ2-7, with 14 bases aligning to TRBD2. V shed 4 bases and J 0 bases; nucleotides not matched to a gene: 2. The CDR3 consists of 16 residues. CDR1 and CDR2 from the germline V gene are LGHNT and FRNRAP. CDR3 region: CASGWGTSGSSYEQYF. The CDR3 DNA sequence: TGTGCTAGTGGTTGGGGGACTAGCGGGAGCTCCTACGAGCAGTACTTC.

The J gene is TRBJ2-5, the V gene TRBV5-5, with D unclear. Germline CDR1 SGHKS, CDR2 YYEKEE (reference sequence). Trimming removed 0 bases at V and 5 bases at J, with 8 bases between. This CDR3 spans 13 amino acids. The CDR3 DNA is TGTGCCAGCAGCTTGGCAGAAACGGAGACCCAGTACTTC. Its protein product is CASSLAETETQYF.

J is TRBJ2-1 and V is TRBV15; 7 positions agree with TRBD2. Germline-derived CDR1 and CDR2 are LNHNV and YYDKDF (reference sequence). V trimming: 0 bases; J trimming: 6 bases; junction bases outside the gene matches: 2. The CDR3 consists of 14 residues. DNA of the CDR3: TGTGCCACCAGCAGAGATCCTAGCGGCAATGAGCAGTTCTTC. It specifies CATSRDPSGNEQFF.